The clone carrying this T cell receptor (beta chain) was picked up many times. As processed by the authors: Estimated nucleated cell counts came from reference gene primer amplification. The protocol was immunoSEQ multiplex PCR, while the TCRdb copy is restricted to in-frame clones and leaves out a portion. The V and J calls and the clone size are those of that table, but D and trimming were determined from the DNA. The sample lists 370,000 or so clones; roughly 77% were seen once. V was pared by 9 bases and J by 7 bases, with 9 bases of the junction left unmatched. The CDR3 consists of 14 residues. CDR1 is LNHDA, CDR2 SQIVND, per germline (reference sequence). These data are taken from a study of blood T cell repertoires in COVID-19. Study-wide context: Acute and convalescent COVID-19 specimens originated in the United States, Italy and Spain. The cDNA or gDNA used as material had been derived from T cells, B-cell-depleted T cells, or PBMCs.

The genes are TRBV19 and TRBJ1-4; 9 positions agree with TRBD1. The sequence was collected from a human donor with acute or convalescent COVID-19. The donor label of this sample is uncertain. Material for sequencing was peripheral blood. CDR3 loop: CASRRTGAPEKLFF. Written as DNA, the CDR3 is TGTGCCAGCAGAAGGACAGGGGCTCCTGAAAAACTGTTTTTT.